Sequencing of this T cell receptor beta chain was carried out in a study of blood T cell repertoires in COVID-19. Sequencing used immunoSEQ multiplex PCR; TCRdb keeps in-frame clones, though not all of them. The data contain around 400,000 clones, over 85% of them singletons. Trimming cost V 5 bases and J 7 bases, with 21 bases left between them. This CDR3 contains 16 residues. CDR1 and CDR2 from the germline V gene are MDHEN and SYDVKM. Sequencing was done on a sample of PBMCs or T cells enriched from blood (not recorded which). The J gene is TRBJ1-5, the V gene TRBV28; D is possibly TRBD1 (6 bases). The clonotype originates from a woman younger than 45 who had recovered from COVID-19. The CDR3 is CASSPRSWGLGQPQHF. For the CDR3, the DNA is TGTGCCAGCAGTCCGCGCAGTTGGGGGCTCGGCCAGCCCCAGCATTTT.